The rows below give T cell receptor beta chains drawn from one sample of a study of cytomegalovirus exposure and HLA in healthy donors. Clones were sequenced by immunoSEQ multiplex PCR, and TCRdb holds only the in-frame ones, with some missing. Of around 240,000 clones listed, around 90% are singletons. Sequenced: PBMCs. These receptors came from a young woman in good health and CMV-seronegative. Both conserved end residues are part of each CDR3. D genes are given only for firm matches. Some rows mark clone size as missing; the rest say once, few, many or name a class of expanded clone.

j_gene | d_gene | v_gene | abundance | CDR3aa | CDR3nt
TRBJ2-2 | TRBD1 | TRBV5-6 | - | CASSLAGTGDSGELFF | TGTGCCAGCAGCTTGGCAGGGACAGGGGATTCCGGGGAGCTGTTTTTT
TRBJ2-3 | TRBD2 | TRBV15 | - | CATSRTAGGSTDTQYF | TGTGCCACCAGCAGAACGGCGGGGGGATCTACAGATACGCAGTATTTT
TRBJ2-5 | - | TRBV7-8 | - | CASSLVLRGALGETQYF | TGTGCCAGCAGCTTAGTCCTACGGGGAGCTCTCGGGGAGACCCAGTACTTC
TRBJ2-3 | TRBD2 | TRBV5-1 | once | CASSPLGGSPDTQYF | TGCGCCAGCAGCCCCCTAGGCGGGAGTCCAGATACGCAGTATTTT
TRBJ2-3 | - | TRBV27 | - | CASSPRTPQADTQYF | TGTGCCAGCAGTCCTCGGACACCACAAGCAGATACGCAGTATTTT
TRBJ2-2 | TRBD2 | TRBV28 | - | CASSLGGLAGSNTGELFF | TGTGCCAGCAGTTTGGGGGGACTAGCGGGGTCGAACACCGGGGAGCTGTTTTTT
TRBJ2-1 | TRBD2 | TRBV6-1 | - | CASSEWNVGGVSYNEQFF | TGTGCCAGCAGTGAGTGGAACGTCGGGGGGGTGTCGTACAATGAGCAGTTCTTC
TRBJ1-2 | - | TRBV7-9 | - | CASSHREANYGYTF | TGTGCCAGCAGCCACCGGGAGGCCAACTATGGCTACACCTTC
TRBJ2-1 | TRBD1 | TRBV27 | - | CASTLGTGYNEQFF | TGTGCCAGCACACTCGGGACAGGTTACAATGAGCAGTTCTTC
TRBJ2-3 | TRBD1 | TRBV7-2 | - | CASSSIGQGDTDTQYF | TGTGCCAGCAGCTCAATAGGACAGGGGGACACAGATACGCAGTATTTT
TRBJ1-5 | TRBD1 | TRBV2 | - | CASSGAFTGGGQPQHF | TGTGCCAGCAGTGGGGCCTTTACAGGGGGTGGGCAGCCCCAGCATTTT
TRBJ1-2 | - | TRBV5-1 | few | CASSTRWGRDGYTF | TGCGCCAGCAGCACCCGCTGGGGCAGGGATGGCTACACCTTC
TRBJ1-3 | - | TRBV6-1 | - | CASSDYSRGNTIYF | TGTGCCAGCAGTGACTACTCCCGCGGAAACACCATATATTTT